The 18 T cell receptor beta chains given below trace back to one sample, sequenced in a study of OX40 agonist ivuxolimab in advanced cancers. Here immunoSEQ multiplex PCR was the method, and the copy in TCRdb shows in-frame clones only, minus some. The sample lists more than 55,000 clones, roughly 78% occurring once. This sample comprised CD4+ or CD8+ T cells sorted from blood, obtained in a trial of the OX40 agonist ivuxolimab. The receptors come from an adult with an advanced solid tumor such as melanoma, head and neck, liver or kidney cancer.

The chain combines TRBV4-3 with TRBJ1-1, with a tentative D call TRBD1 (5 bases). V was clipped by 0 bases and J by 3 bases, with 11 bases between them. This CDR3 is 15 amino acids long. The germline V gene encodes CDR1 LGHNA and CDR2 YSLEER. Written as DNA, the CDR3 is TGCGCCAGCAGCCAAGATTATAGGGGATACACTGAAGCTTTCTTT. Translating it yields CASSQDYRGYTEAFF.

As DNA, the CDR3 is TGTGCCAGCAGCTTGGGGATCGGATACACCATATATTTT. This translates into CASSLGIGYTIYF. The chain carries TRBV5-4 and TRBJ1-3; D is ambiguous. The CDR3 extends over 13 amino acids. The germline V gene has CDR1 SGHNT and CDR2 YYREEE (reference sequence). Trimming took off 0 bases at V and 8 bases at J, with 9 bases between the two ends.

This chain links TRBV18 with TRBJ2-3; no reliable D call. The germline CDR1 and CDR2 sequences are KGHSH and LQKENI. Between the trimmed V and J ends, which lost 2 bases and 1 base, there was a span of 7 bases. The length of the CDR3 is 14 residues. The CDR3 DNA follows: TGTGCCAGCTCACCAGAGCTAGGCACAGATACGCAGTATTTT. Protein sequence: CASSPELGTDTQYF.

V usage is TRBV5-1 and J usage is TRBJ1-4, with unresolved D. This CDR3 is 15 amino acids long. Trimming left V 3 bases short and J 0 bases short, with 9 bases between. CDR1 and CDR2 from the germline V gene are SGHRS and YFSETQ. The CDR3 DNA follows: TGCGCCAGCAGCTCCCTGGACCCAACTAATGAAAAACTGTTTTTT. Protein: CASSSLDPTNEKLFF.

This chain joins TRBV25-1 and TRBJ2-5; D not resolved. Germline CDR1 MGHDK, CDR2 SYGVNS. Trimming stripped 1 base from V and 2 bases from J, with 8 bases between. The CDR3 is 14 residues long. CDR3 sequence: CASSEWVDQETQYF. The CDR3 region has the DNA TGTGCCAGCAGTGAATGGGTGGATCAAGAGACCCAGTACTTC.

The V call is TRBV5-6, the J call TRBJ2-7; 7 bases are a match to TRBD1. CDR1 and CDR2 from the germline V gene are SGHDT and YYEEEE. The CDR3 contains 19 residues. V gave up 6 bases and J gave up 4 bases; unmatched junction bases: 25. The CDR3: CASNEINKGGGLAYYEQYF. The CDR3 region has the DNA TGTGCCAGCAACGAAATAAACAAAGGGGGCGGCCTCGCTTATTACGAGCAGTACTTC.

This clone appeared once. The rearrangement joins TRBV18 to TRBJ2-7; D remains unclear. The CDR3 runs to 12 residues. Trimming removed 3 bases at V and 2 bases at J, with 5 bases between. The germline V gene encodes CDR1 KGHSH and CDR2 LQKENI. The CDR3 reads CASSPTAYEQYF. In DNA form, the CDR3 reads TGTGCCAGCTCACCGACGGCCTACGAGCAGTACTTC.

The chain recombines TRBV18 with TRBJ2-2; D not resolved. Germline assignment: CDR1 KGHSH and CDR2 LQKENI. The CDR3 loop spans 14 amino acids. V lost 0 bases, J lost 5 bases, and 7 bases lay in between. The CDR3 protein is CASSPPGRTGELFF. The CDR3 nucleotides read TGTGCCAGCTCACCACCCGGGCGGACCGGGGAGCTGTTTTTT.

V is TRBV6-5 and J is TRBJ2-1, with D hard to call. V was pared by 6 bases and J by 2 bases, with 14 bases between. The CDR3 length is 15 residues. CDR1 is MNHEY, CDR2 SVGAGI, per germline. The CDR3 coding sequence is TGTGCCAGCAGAAACCTAGGAAGACCCTACAATGAGCAGTTCTTC. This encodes CASRNLGRPYNEQFF.

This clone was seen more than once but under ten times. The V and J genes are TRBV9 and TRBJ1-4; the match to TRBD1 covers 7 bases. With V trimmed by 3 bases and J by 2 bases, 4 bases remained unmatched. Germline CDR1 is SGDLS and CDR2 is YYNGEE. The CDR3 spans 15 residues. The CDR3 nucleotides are TGTGCCAGCAGCGAGGGGACAGTGACTAATGAAAAACTGTTTTTT. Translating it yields CASSEGTVTNEKLFF.

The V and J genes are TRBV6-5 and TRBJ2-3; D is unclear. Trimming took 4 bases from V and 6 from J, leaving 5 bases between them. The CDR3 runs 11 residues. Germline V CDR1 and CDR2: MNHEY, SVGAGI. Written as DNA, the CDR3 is TGTGCCAGCAGTTCAGTGGATACGCAGTATTTT. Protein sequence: CASSSVDTQYF.

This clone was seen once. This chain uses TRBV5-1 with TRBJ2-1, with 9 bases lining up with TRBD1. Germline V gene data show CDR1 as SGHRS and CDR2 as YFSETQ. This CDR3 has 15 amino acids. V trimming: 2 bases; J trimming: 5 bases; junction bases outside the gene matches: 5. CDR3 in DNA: TGCGCCAGCAGCTTTCAACAGGGGGCTAACAATGAGCAGTTCTTC. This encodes CASSFQQGANNEQFF.

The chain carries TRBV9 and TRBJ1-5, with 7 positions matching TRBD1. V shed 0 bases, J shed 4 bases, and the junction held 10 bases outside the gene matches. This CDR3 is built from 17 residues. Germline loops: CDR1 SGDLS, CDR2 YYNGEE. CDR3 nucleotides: TGTGCCAGCAGCGTAGAGGAAGGGGGCGGGAGTAATCAGCCCCAGCATTTT. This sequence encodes CASSVEEGGGSNQPQHF.

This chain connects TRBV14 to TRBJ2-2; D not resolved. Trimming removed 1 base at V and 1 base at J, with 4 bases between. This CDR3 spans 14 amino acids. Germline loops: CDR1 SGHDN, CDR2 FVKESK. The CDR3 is CASSQVKNTGELFF. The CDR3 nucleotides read TGTGCCAGCAGCCAAGTTAAGAACACCGGGGAGCTGTTTTTT.

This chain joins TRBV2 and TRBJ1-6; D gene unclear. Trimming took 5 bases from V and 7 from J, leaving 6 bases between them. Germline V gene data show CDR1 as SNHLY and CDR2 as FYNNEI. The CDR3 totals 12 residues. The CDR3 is CASSLSNSPLHF. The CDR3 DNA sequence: TGTGCCAGCAGTTTGTCGAATTCACCCCTCCACTTT.

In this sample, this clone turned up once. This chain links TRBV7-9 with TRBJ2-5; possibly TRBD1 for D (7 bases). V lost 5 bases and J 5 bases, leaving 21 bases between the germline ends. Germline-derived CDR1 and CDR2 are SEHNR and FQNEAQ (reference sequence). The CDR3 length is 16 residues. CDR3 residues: CASSGGSGQVWETQYF. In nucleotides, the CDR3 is TGTGCCAGCAGCGGGGGGTCAGGACAGGTGTGGGAGACCCAGTACTTC.

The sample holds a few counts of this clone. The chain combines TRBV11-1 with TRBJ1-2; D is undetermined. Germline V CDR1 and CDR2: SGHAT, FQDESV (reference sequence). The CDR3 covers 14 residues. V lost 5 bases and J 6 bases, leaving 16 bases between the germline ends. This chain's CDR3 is CASSGDRIGNGYTF. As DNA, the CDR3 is TGTGCCAGCAGCGGCGATCGCATAGGGAATGGCTACACCTTC.

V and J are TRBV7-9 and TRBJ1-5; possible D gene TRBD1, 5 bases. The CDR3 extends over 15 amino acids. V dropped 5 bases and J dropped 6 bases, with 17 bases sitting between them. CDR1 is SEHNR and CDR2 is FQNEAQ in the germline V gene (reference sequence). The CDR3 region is CASSPRGGGSQPQHF. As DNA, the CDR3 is TGTGCCAGCAGCCCCCGGGGGGGTGGGAGTCAGCCCCAGCATTTT. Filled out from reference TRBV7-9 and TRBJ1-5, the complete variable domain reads DTGVSQNPRHKITKRGQNVTFRCDPISEHNRLYWYRQTLGQGPEFLTYFQNEAQLEKSRLLSDRFSAERPKGSFSTLEIQRTEQGDSAMYLCASSPRGGGSQPQHFGDGTRLSIL.